This T cell receptor (beta chain) was sequenced for a study of blood T cell repertoires in COVID-19. This clone came up a few times. Libraries were prepared by immunoSEQ multiplex PCR; TCRdb keeps only in-frame clonotypes and omits some of them. The sample includes tens of thousands of clones, 78% of them seen just once. From germline, CDR1 is SGHRS and CDR2 YFSETQ. The trim removed 0 bases at V and 4 bases at J, leaving 6 bases unmatched. CDR3 length: 15 residues. The gene calls are TRBV5-1 and TRBJ2-5; 7 bases match TRBD2. The sequencing sample was made of peripheral blood. The sequence came from a human donor in a cohort sampled during active COVID-19. CDR3 residues: CASSLGGSEGETQYF. The CDR3 DNA is TGCGCCAGCAGCTTGGGCGGGAGCGAGGGAGAGACCCAGTACTTC.